These 21 T cell receptor beta chains share one sample of origin, sequenced in a study of cytomegalovirus exposure and HLA in healthy donors. This PCR relied on a set of 60 Vbeta primers and 13 Jbeta primers. The repertoire was sequenced with immunoSEQ multiplex PCR; TCRdb's copy has only in-frame clones and lacks some. The profile shows roughly 120,000 clones, roughly 77% of them singletons. Sequences were obtained from PBMCs. The origin of the receptors is a woman aged 30 to 39 in good health and CMV-seronegative.

This chain connects TRBV16 to TRBJ2-1, with 8 bases fitting TRBD1. CDR1 KGHSY and CDR2 FQNENV come from the germline V gene. The CDR3 length is 18 residues. The J segment lost 4 bases and the V segment lost 0 bases, leaving 11 bases of the junction unmatched. In nucleotides, the CDR3 is TGTGCCAGCAGCCAATCGAACCGTGACAGGGGCCCTTACAATGAGCAGTTCTTC. Amino acid sequence: CASSQSNRDRGPYNEQFF.

This rearrangement joins TRBV30 to TRBJ2-5; 7 nucleotides agree with TRBD1. TRBJ2-7 explains the end of the DNA better; the J call may be wrong. From germline, CDR1 is GTSNPN and CDR2 SVGIG (reference sequence). This CDR3 has 13 residues. The CDR3 sequence: CAWSPGQTYEQYF. CDR3 nucleotides: TGTGCCTGGAGCCCGGGACAGACTTACGAGCAGTACTTC.

This chain joins TRBV2 and TRBJ1-4; D gene uncertain. The CDR3 has 15 residues. V was pared by 6 bases and J by 0 bases, with 11 bases between. In germline, CDR1 is SNHLY, CDR2 FYNNEI. CDR3 sequence: CASSRSPATNEKLFF. The CDR3 DNA follows: TGTGCCAGCAGCCGCAGTCCCGCAACTAATGAAAAACTGTTTTTT.

V is TRBV6-6 and J is TRBJ1-6; 7 positions match TRBD1. Germline CDR1 and CDR2: MNHNY and SVGAGI (reference sequence). The V gene end was trimmed by 11 bases and the J gene end by 7 bases; junction bases not matched to a gene: 5. CDR3 size: 12 residues. The CDR3 DNA reads as TGTGCCCACGGACAGGCGAATTCACCCCTCCACTTT. This sequence encodes CAHGQANSPLHF.

The chain has TRBV7-2 and TRBJ1-2; no reliable D call. Trimming shortened V by 5 bases and J by 7 bases, and 14 bases separated the two germline ends. The CDR3 is 13 amino acids. CDR1 and CDR2 from the germline V gene are SGHTA and FQGNSA. The CDR3 sequence is CASSVLAHRGYTF. CDR3 nucleotides: TGTGCCAGCAGCGTCCTAGCGCATCGTGGCTACACCTTC.

The rearrangement joins TRBV7-2 to TRBJ2-7; a weak D match, TRBD2 (6 bases). Trimming removed 1 base from V and 2 bases from J, with 12 bases in between. This CDR3 has 15 residues. Germline V gene data show CDR1 as SGHTA and CDR2 as FQGNSA. The CDR3 DNA follows: TGTGCCAGCAGCTTAGGAGCGGGCCCCCCCTACGAGCAGTACTTC. Translated, it gives CASSLGAGPPYEQYF.

The J gene is TRBJ1-5, the V gene TRBV6-5; a weak D match, TRBD1 (5 bases). The CDR3 covers 14 residues. V was cut by 9 bases and J by 3 bases, with 15 bases left in between. Germline V lookup: CDR1 MNHEY, CDR2 SVGAGI. CDR3 in amino acids: CARRGTENNQPQHF. The CDR3 bases are TGTGCCAGACGGGGGACGGAAAACAATCAGCCCCAGCATTTT.

CDR3 nucleotides: TGTGCCTGGAGTCGGGGGGGCCGGGGTCAGCCCCAGCATTTT. Amino acid sequence: CAWSRGGRGQPQHF. The chain uses TRBV30 and TRBJ1-5, with a tentative D call TRBD1 (6 bases). The germline V and J ends were trimmed by 2 bases and 6 bases, with 14 bases remaining between them. Germline values: CDR1 GTSNPN, CDR2 SVGIG (reference sequence). This CDR3 is 14 amino acids long.

V gene TRBV6-1 combines with J gene TRBJ2-7; D remains unclear. The CDR3 runs to 15 residues. The germline gives CDR1 MNHNS, CDR2 SASEGT. V was pared by 7 bases and J by 3 bases, with 19 bases between. The CDR3 sequence: CASTRNGGVYYEQYF. The CDR3, as DNA: TGTGCCAGCACCCGAAACGGCGGAGTTTACTACGAGCAGTACTTC.

The V gene is TRBV7-3, the J gene TRBJ2-5, with 12 bases that match TRBD2. CDR1 is SGHTA and CDR2 is FQGTGA in the germline V gene. The CDR3 length is 15 residues. After removal of 1 base from V and 4 bases from J, the junction contained 1 base not matched to a gene. The CDR3 reads CASSLMGLAGETQYF. The CDR3 bases are TGTGCCAGCAGCTTAATGGGACTAGCGGGAGAGACCCAGTACTTC. Full variable domain (outside the CDR3, taken from reference TRBV7-3 and TRBJ2-5): GAGVSQTPSNKVTEKGKYVELRCDPISGHTALYWYRQSLGQGPEFLIYFQGTGAADDSGLPNDRFFAVRPEGSVSTLKIQRTERGDSAVYLCASSLMGLAGETQYFGPGTRLLVL.

This clone appeared once. The chain's CDR3 is CASSFGQGVKFF. The CDR3 DNA reads TGTGCCAGCAGCTTTGGACAGGGTGTGAAGTTCTTC. This chain joins TRBV11-2 and TRBJ2-1; 8 positions match TRBD1. V lost 3 bases to trimming and J lost 14 bases; unmatched junction nucleotides: 6. Germline CDR1 SGHAT, CDR2 FQNNGV. The CDR3 runs 12 residues. Drawing the rest from reference TRBV11-2 and TRBJ2-1, the complete variable domain is EAGVAQSPRYKIIEKRQSVAFWCNPISGHATLYWYQQILGQGPKLLIQFQNNGVVDDSQLPKDRFSAERLKGVDSTLKIQPAKLEDSAVYLCASSFGQGVKFFGPGTRLTVL.

This chain links TRBV5-1 with TRBJ2-3; D gene uncertain. There are 14 residues in the CDR3. CDR1 is SGHRS, CDR2 YFSETQ, per germline. V was clipped by 2 bases and J by 4 bases, with 11 bases between them. CDR3: CASSFVSPADTQYF. The CDR3 DNA is TGCGCCAGCAGCTTTGTGAGCCCCGCAGATACGCAGTATTTT. The full variable domain, rest sourced from reference TRBV5-1 and TRBJ2-3, is KAGVTQTPRYLIKTRGQQVTLSCSPISGHRSVSWYQQTPGQGLQFLFEYFSETQRNKGNFPGRFSGRQFSNSRSEMNVSTLELGDSALYLCASSFVSPADTQYFGPGTRLTVL.

The rearrangement uses TRBV10-3 and TRBJ1-1; no reliable D call. The CDR3 covers 13 residues. Trimming removed 10 bases at V and 5 bases at J, with 17 bases between. Per germline, CDR1 ENHRY and CDR2 SYGVKD. This CDR3 reads CATRLGSGTEAFF. CDR3 in DNA: TGTGCCACCAGGCTTGGGTCGGGGACTGAAGCTTTCTTT.

This chain uses TRBV7-8 with TRBJ2-1; TRBD2 might be the D (5 bases). V dropped 8 bases and J dropped 10 bases, with 12 bases sitting between them. This CDR3 is 11 amino acids long. CDR1 SGHVS and CDR2 FQNEAQ come from the germline V gene. In DNA, the CDR3 is TGTGCCAGCGCGAGGGCGGGCGAGCAGTTCTTC. The encoded protein is CASARAGEQFF.

The chain joins TRBV9 to TRBJ2-3; no firm D call. Germline CDR1 and CDR2: SGDLS and YYNGEE. CDR3 size: 14 residues. The germline V and J ends were trimmed by 2 bases and 3 bases, with 10 bases remaining between them. The CDR3 nucleotides are TGTGCCAGCAGCGTCCAGGTCGATACAGATACGCAGTATTTT. Amino acids: CASSVQVDTDTQYF.

In its sample, this clone was seen a few times. The V and J genes are TRBV5-1 and TRBJ2-1; 8 positions agree with TRBD2. Germline V CDR1 and CDR2: SGHRS, YFSETQ. This CDR3 comprises 14 residues. With V trimmed by 4 bases and J by 5 bases, 5 bases remained unmatched. The CDR3: CASSRLAGDNEQFF. CDR3 nucleotides: TGCGCCAGCAGCAGGCTAGCGGGTGACAATGAGCAGTTCTTC.

DNA for the CDR3: TGCGCCAGCAGCCAACAGGGACAGGGGAACACTGAAGCTTTCTTT. Translating gives CASSQQGQGNTEAFF. This chain uses TRBV5-1 with TRBJ1-1; 9 bases line up with TRBD1. Germline CDR1 SGHRS, CDR2 YFSETQ. The CDR3 covers 15 residues. Trimming took 4 bases from V and 1 from J; bases not matched to a gene: 5.

The V gene is TRBV14, the J gene TRBJ1-2; the D is unclear. The CDR3 consists of 12 residues. V lost 2 bases, J lost 3 bases, and 4 bases lay in between. The germline CDR1 and CDR2 sequences are SGHDN and FVKESK. As DNA, the CDR3 is TGTGCCAGCAGCCAATCGGACTATGGCTACACCTTC. Translation gives CASSQSDYGYTF.

This chain joins TRBV19 and TRBJ2-1; 7 bases line up with TRBD2. The trim removed 4 bases at V and 5 bases at J, leaving 11 bases unmatched. Germline CDR1 reads LNHDA; CDR2 reads SQIVND (reference sequence). This CDR3 spans 16 amino acids. The chain's CDR3 is CASSTGWGEGNNEQFF. In DNA, the CDR3 is TGTGCCAGTAGTACAGGTTGGGGGGAGGGGAACAATGAGCAGTTCTTC.

V usage is TRBV19 and J usage is TRBJ1-2; TRBD1 aligns across 10 bases. Unmatched junction bases numbered 12, after V lost 7 bases and J lost 7 bases. Germline V gene sequence: CDR1 LNHDA, CDR2 SQIVND (reference sequence). The CDR3 is made up of 15 amino acids. The DNA for the CDR3 is TGTGCCAGTACCCCGACAGGGGGCGGAATTGGTGGCTACACCTTC. It is translated as CASTPTGGGIGGYTF.

The count of this clone is one. The chain links TRBV7-3 to TRBJ2-1; the match to TRBD2 covers 10 bases. The CDR3 spans 15 residues. With V trimmed by 3 bases and J by 5 bases, 4 bases remained unmatched. In germline, CDR1 is SGHTA, CDR2 FQGTGA. The CDR3 reads CASSLGLASNNEQFF. The CDR3 DNA reads TGTGCCAGCAGCTTGGGACTAGCGAGCAACAATGAGCAGTTCTTC.